The source of this T cell receptor beta chain is a study of T cell changes during pregnancy in multiple sclerosis. The data were produced by immunoSEQ multiplex PCR, yet TCRdb's version contains in-frame clones alone and is incomplete. The sample has tens of thousands of clones, 80% to 95% seen once; the top ten hold approximately 0.29%. This CDR3 spans 16 amino acids. The germline CDR1 and CDR2 sequences are SGHDT and YYEEEE. With 0 bases removed from V and 2 bases from J, the gap between germline ends came to 9 bases. The chain employs TRBV5-6 and TRBJ2-6; perhaps TRBD2 as D (5 bases). This TCR was recovered from a female donor with multiple sclerosis, enrolled in a pregnancy study. The sample consisted of CD4+ T cells from peripheral blood mononuclear cells, taken in the second trimester of pregnancy. CDR3: CASSLDPGTGANVLTF. The CDR3 nucleotides read TGTGCCAGCAGCTTGGACCCGGGGACTGGGGCCAACGTCCTGACTTTC.